The 24 T cell receptor beta chains reported below all come from one sample, sequenced in a study of cytomegalovirus exposure and HLA in healthy donors. The PCR contained 60 Vbeta and 13 Jbeta primers. Sequenced by immunoSEQ multiplex PCR; TCRdb stores in-frame clones only, minus some. The data show under 200,000 clones, roughly 13% seen once. Sequenced sample: PBMCs. All receptors derive from a man aged 50 to 59 in good health and CMV-seropositive.

The sample holds a few counts of this clone. This rearrangement joins TRBV5-4 to TRBJ1-2; D remains ambiguous. The V gene lost 4 bases and the J gene lost 1 base, with 8 bases spanning the gap. The CDR3 runs 13 residues. Germline lookup yields CDR1 SGHNT and CDR2 YYREEE (reference sequence). In DNA, the CDR3 is TGTGCCAGCAGCCGGTTCGGTAACTATGGCTACACCTTC. Amino acid sequence: CASSRFGNYGYTF. Together with reference TRBV5-4 and TRBJ1-2, the CDR3 gives the full variable domain: ETGVTQSPTHLIKTRGQQVTLRCSSQSGHNTVSWYQQALGQGPQFIFQYYREEENGRGNFPPRFSGLQFPNYSSELNVNALELDDSALYLCASSRFGNYGYTFGSGTRLTVV.

J is TRBJ1-2 and V is TRBV4-3; possible D gene TRBD1, 6 bases. This CDR3 comprises 15 residues. V shed 0 bases and J shed 4 bases, with 12 bases lying between them. Germline V gene data show CDR1 as LGHNA and CDR2 as YSLEER. The CDR3 nucleotides are TGCGCCAGCAGCCAAGAAGGGCAGGGGTCCTATGGCTACACCTTC. Translating gives CASSQEGQGSYGYTF.

This clone showed up just a few times. The chain has TRBV2 and TRBJ1-4; D is undetermined. Germline V gene data show CDR1 as SNHLY and CDR2 as FYNNEI. V gave up 6 bases and J gave up 0 bases, with 11 bases separating them. The CDR3 runs 15 residues. CDR3 region: CASSLSGSTNEKLFF. The CDR3 DNA sequence: TGTGCCAGCAGCCTTTCGGGGTCAACTAATGAAAAACTGTTTTTT.

The V call is TRBV4-2, the J call TRBJ1-2; D might be TRBD1 (6 bases). V was pared by 0 bases and J by 1 base, with 18 bases between. Germline CDR1 and CDR2: LGHNA and YNFKEQ. The CDR3 spans 18 residues. CDR3 coding DNA: TGTGCCAGCAGCCAAGATGGGGCGGCAGGGGCCATTAACTATGGCTACACCTTC. Its protein is CASSQDGAAGAINYGYTF.

V gene TRBV2 combines with J gene TRBJ1-4, with a tentative D call TRBD1 (5 bases). The CDR3 covers 13 residues. V dropped 8 bases and J dropped 7 bases, with 14 bases sitting between them. Germline loops: CDR1 SNHLY, CDR2 FYNNEI. The CDR3 DNA sequence: TGTGCCAGCTCCTGGCAGGGTGGTGAAAAACTGTTTTTT. Encoded protein: CASSWQGGEKLFF. The full variable domain, completed using reference TRBV2 and TRBJ1-4, is EPEVTQTPSHQVTQMGQEVILRCVPISNHLYFYWYRQILGQKVEFLVSFYNNEISEKSEIFDDQFSVERPDGSNFTLKIRSTKLEDSAMYFCASSWQGGEKLFFGSGTQLSVL.

This clone was counted between two and nine times. V usage is TRBV4-3 and J usage is TRBJ1-2; D remains unclear. CDR3 length: 18 residues. Germline-derived CDR1 and CDR2 are LGHNA and YSLEER. The V gene lost 0 bases and the J gene lost 4 bases, with 21 bases spanning the gap. In DNA form, the CDR3 reads TGCGCCAGCAGCCAAGATAGGAACAGTGGAGGATGGAGCTATGGCTACACCTTC. Translated, it gives CASSQDRNSGGWSYGYTF.

This clone was observed a handful of times. The sample contains more than one DNA sequence encoding this CDR3. This CDR3 is CASSLVAGANTGELFF. The DNA for the CDR3 is TGCGCCAGCAGCTTGGTAGCGGGGGCGAACACCGGGGAGCTGTTTTTT. The chain carries TRBV5-1 and TRBJ2-2, with TRBD2 identical over 9 bases. The CDR3 is 16 residues long. Per germline, CDR1 SGHRS and CDR2 YFSETQ. J gave up 0 bases and V 0 bases, and 0 bases lay outside the gene matches.

This clone has a handful of counts. This chain connects TRBV5-4 to TRBJ2-3; 11 nucleotides agree with TRBD2. Trimming removed 1 base from V and 3 bases from J; junction bases left unmatched: 4. Germline CDR1 reads SGHNT; CDR2 reads YYREEE (reference sequence). This CDR3 has 16 amino acids. The CDR3 reads CASSLPLAGVTDTQYF. CDR3 bases: TGTGCCAGCAGCTTGCCACTAGCGGGGGTGACAGATACGCAGTATTTT.

The chain combines TRBV19 with TRBJ2-7; 8 bases line up with TRBD1. After removal of 5 bases from V and 3 bases from J, the junction contained 3 bases not matched to a gene. In germline, CDR1 is LNHDA, CDR2 SQIVND (reference sequence). The CDR3 consists of 13 residues. CDR3 residues: CASSEGTGYEQYF. For the CDR3, the DNA is TGTGCCAGTAGTGAAGGGACAGGCTACGAGCAGTACTTC.

V usage is TRBV4-3 and J usage is TRBJ1-3, with 8 bases matching TRBD1. The CDR3 has 20 amino acids. The V segment lost 0 bases and the J segment 0 bases; nucleotides outside the gene matches: 13. Germline CDR1 is LGHNA and CDR2 is YSLEER. The CDR3 loop reads CASSQEETGARLLSGNTIYF. CDR3 nucleotides: TGCGCCAGCAGCCAAGAGGAGACAGGGGCGCGGTTGCTCTCTGGAAACACCATATATTTT.

The chain combines TRBV28 with TRBJ1-2, with 11 bases fitting TRBD1. The CDR3 runs to 14 residues. The V gene's germline CDR1 is MDHEN and CDR2 SYDVKM. V was clipped by 8 bases and J by 0 bases; unmatched bases: 2. CDR3 sequence reads: CASGQGAANYGYTF. CDR3 coding DNA: TGTGCCAGCGGACAGGGGGCGGCTAACTATGGCTACACCTTC.

The table lists this clone with a few counts. This chain connects TRBV15 to TRBJ2-4, with 11 bases aligning to TRBD2. The J segment lost 6 bases and the V segment lost 1 base, leaving 5 bases of the junction unmatched. This CDR3 comprises 16 residues. CDR1 and CDR2 from the germline V gene are LNHNV and YYDKDF (reference sequence). CDR3 amino acids: CATSRGDSGGANIQYF. The CDR3 coding sequence is TGTGCCACCAGCAGAGGGGATAGCGGGGGGGCAAACATTCAGTACTTC.

The chain couples TRBV19 to TRBJ2-7; no reliable D call. The ends were cut back, 7 bases at V and 4 bases at J, with 14 bases in the middle. The CDR3 runs to 13 residues. From germline, CDR1 is LNHDA and CDR2 SQIVND (reference sequence). The CDR3 coding sequence is TGTGCCAGTACCCCTTTTGGGCAGTACGAGCAGTACGTC. Translating it yields CASTPFGQYEQYV.

This clone occurred a few times. The V call is TRBV25-1, the J call TRBJ2-7; TRBD1 aligns across 12 bases. The CDR3 loop spans 16 amino acids. V was pared by 4 bases and J by 7 bases, with 11 bases of the junction left unmatched. Germline values: CDR1 MGHDK, CDR2 SYGVNS. The chain's CDR3 is CASSARDRGRPGEQYF. CDR3 sequence (DNA): TGTGCCAGCAGTGCCCGGGACAGGGGGCGTCCGGGGGAGCAGTACTTC.

The chain is built from TRBV6-1 and TRBJ1-1; the D is unclear. The CDR3 runs 13 residues. Germline values: CDR1 MNHNS, CDR2 SASEGT. V shed 5 bases and J shed 1 base, with 8 bases lying between them. The CDR3 DNA follows: TGTGCCAGCAGTCAACAGCAGAACACTGAAGCTTTCTTT. It encodes CASSQQQNTEAFF.

This clone has more than one count but fewer than ten. The gene calls are TRBV19 and TRBJ2-5; D remains ambiguous. Deletions cut 1 base from V and 4 bases from J, with 7 bases between. The length of the CDR3 is 13 residues. Germline-derived CDR1 and CDR2 are LNHDA and SQIVND (reference sequence). CDR3 in amino acids: CASSIARGETQYF. The CDR3 DNA is TGTGCCAGTAGTATAGCGCGAGGAGAGACCCAGTACTTC.

The chain joins TRBV5-1 to TRBJ2-3, with D possibly being TRBD1 (6 bases). The CDR3 has 15 amino acids. The ends were cut back, 5 bases at V and 2 bases at J, with 15 bases in the middle. In germline, CDR1 is SGHRS, CDR2 YFSETQ. The CDR3 sequence is CASSLNRETTDTQYF. Written as DNA, the CDR3 is TGCGCCAGCAGTCTCAACAGGGAAACCACAGATACGCAGTATTTT. Variable domain in full (rest from reference TRBV5-1 and TRBJ2-3): KAGVTQTPRYLIKTRGQQVTLSCSPISGHRSVSWYQQTPGQGLQFLFEYFSETQRNKGNFPGRFSGRQFSNSRSEMNVSTLELGDSALYLCASSLNRETTDTQYFGPGTRLTVL.

The rearrangement joins TRBV4-3 to TRBJ1-5, with a weak D call TRBD1 (5 bases). The CDR3 is 15 amino acids. Trimming stripped 1 base from V and 7 bases from J, with 14 bases between. The germline CDR1 and CDR2 sequences are LGHNA and YSLEER. Here the CDR3 reads CASSQGTRVEQPQHF. Here the CDR3 DNA reads TGCGCCAGCAGCCAAGGGACACGGGTTGAACAGCCCCAGCATTTT.

The chain combines TRBV7-2 with TRBJ2-5; 7 bases agree with TRBD2. The V segment lost 5 bases and the J segment 5 bases; nucleotides outside the gene matches: 11. Germline V lookup: CDR1 SGHTA, CDR2 FQGNSA. This CDR3 is 15 amino acids long. The CDR3 DNA reads TGTGCCAGCAGCACCTCTTACGGGGGAGGGGAGACCCAGTACTTC. Its protein is CASSTSYGGGETQYF.

A few counts support this clone. The V call is TRBV2, the J call TRBJ2-7, with 8 bases that match TRBD2. The CDR3 consists of 15 residues. Unmatched junction bases numbered 5, after V lost 4 bases and J lost 0 bases. Germline CDR1 reads SNHLY; CDR2 reads FYNNEI. The CDR3 reads CASSVEAGASYEQYF. The CDR3 DNA reads as TGTGCCAGCAGTGTCGAAGCGGGGGCCTCCTACGAGCAGTACTTC. Full variable domain (missing parts from reference TRBV2 and TRBJ2-7): EPEVTQTPSHQVTQMGQEVILRCVPISNHLYFYWYRQILGQKVEFLVSFYNNEISEKSEIFDDQFSVERPDGSNFTLKIRSTKLEDSAMYFCASSVEAGASYEQYFGPGTRLTVT.

This clone was seen repeatedly, ten times or more. V is TRBV25-1 and J is TRBJ2-5, with D unclear. The V gene lost 6 bases and the J gene lost 4 bases, with 9 bases spanning the gap. This CDR3 has 12 amino acids. From germline, CDR1 is MGHDK and CDR2 SYGVNS. The CDR3 here is CASRLGRETQYF. The CDR3 DNA reads TGTGCCAGCAGGTTGGGCCGAGAGACCCAGTACTTC.

In this sample, this clone turned up a few times. Other nucleotide sequences in the sample specify the same CDR3. The genes are TRBV5-1 and TRBJ2-3; the match to TRBD2 covers 9 bases. The CDR3 extends over 15 amino acids. CDR1 is SGHRS, CDR2 YFSETQ, per germline. With V trimmed by 0 bases and J by 1 base, 0 bases remained unmatched. This chain's CDR3 is CASSLGGGGTDTQYF. The DNA for the CDR3 is TGCGCCAGCAGCTTGGGCGGGGGGGGCACAGATACGCAGTATTTT.

The J gene is TRBJ1-6, the V gene TRBV4-1, with D unresolved. Germline V gene data show CDR1 as MGHRA and CDR2 as YSYEKL. V lost 0 bases to trimming and J lost 5 bases, with 8 bases between them. CDR3 length: 15 amino acids. The CDR3 loop reads CASSQEGRNNSPLHF. Written as DNA, the CDR3 is TGCGCCAGCAGCCAAGAGGGCCGGAATAATTCACCCCTCCACTTT.

There are a few counts of this clone. This chain links TRBV19 with TRBJ1-6, with a weak D call TRBD1 (5 bases). The CDR3 spans 15 residues. Germline assignment: CDR1 LNHDA and CDR2 SQIVND (reference sequence). Trimming shortened V by 3 bases and J by 7 bases, and 13 bases separated the two germline ends. In DNA, the CDR3 is TGTGCCAGTAGTATCTTCCAGGGAGGCAATTCACCCCTCCACTTT. Translating it yields CASSIFQGGNSPLHF.